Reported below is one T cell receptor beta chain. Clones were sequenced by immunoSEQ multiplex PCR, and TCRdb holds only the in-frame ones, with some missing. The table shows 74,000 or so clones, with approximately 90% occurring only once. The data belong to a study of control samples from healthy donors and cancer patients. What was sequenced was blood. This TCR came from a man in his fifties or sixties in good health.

This CDR3 is CASSLGGRTYEQYF. The CDR3 DNA sequence: TGTGCCAGCAGCTTAGGGGGACGGACCTACGAGCAGTACTTC. The chain carries TRBV11-2 and TRBJ2-7; D possibly matches TRBD1 or TRBD2 (5 bases each). Germline assignment: CDR1 SGHAT and CDR2 FQNNGV. The CDR3 has 14 residues. Trimming shortened V by 1 base and J by 2 bases, and 9 bases separated the two germline ends.